This T cell receptor (beta chain) derives from a study of chemoradiotherapy in HPV16-positive cancers. Study-level results: Functional assays defining HPV-specific T cells used only a couple of HPV16-positive patients. During treatment, candidate HPV-specific clones and E7-related motifs expanded in tumor.

Of note for this clone: The target antigen is unknown.

This CDR3 has 15 amino acids. V lost 2 bases to trimming and J lost 4 bases, with 14 bases between them. Germline V gene data show CDR1 as SGHVS and CDR2 as FQNEAQ. Repertoires were sampled repeatedly during chemoradiotherapy. Clones were sequenced by immunoSEQ multiplex PCR, and TCRdb holds only the in-frame ones, with some missing. The sample holds thousands of clones, more than 80% seen once. The TCR was taken from a human donor with HPV-associated anogenital cancer. The V call is TRBV7-8, the J call TRBJ2-5; possibly TRBD2 for D (6 bases). Here the sequenced sample was tumor tissue, taken from a patient who underwent chemoradiotherapy. CDR3 loop: CASSLSGSQVETQYF. CDR3 DNA: TGTGCCAGCAGCTTATCCGGGAGTCAGGTAGAGACCCAGTACTTC. Full variable domain (remainder filled in from reference TRBV7-8 and TRBJ2-5): GAGVSQSPRYKVAKRGQDVALRCDPISGHVSLFWYQQALGQGPEFLTYFQNEAQLDKSGLPSDRFFAERPEGSVSTLKIQRTQQEDSAVYLCASSLSGSQVETQYFGPGTRLLVL.